The clone carrying this TCR beta chain was detected only a few times. The data derive from a study of T cells after yellow fever vaccination. TCRdb called the 5' RACE reads again in MiXCR, with one record for every CDR3 protein. The data show hundreds of thousands of distinct CDR3 sequences, around 12% seen once. The J segment lost 3 bases and the V segment lost 1 base, leaving 5 bases of the junction unmatched. The CDR3 is 15 amino acids. Germline-derived CDR1 and CDR2 are SGHTA and FQGNSA. This material consisted of CD4+ T cells sorted from PBMCs, taken 15 days after the yellow fever booster vaccination. The gene calls are TRBV7-2 and TRBJ1-1; 7 nucleotides line up with TRBD1. The sequence was obtained from a man between 18 and 35 years old who received the YFV17D yellow fever vaccine. For the CDR3, the DNA is TGTGCCAGCAGCTTAGATCCAGGGGGGGACACTGAAGCTTTCTTT. Its translation is CASSLDPGGDTEAFF.